A single sample is the source of the 9 T cell receptor beta chains below, sequenced in a study of T cells in Graves' hyperthyroidism and ophthalmopathy. The TCR beta CDR3 regions underwent amplification using RNA transcripts as the source. With the HTBI primer set, the TCR CDR3 went through a first round of RT-PCR. TCRdb itself ran the multiplex PCR reads through MiXCR, one entry per CDR3 protein. The table records around 600,000 distinct CDR3 sequences, about 14% of them present only once. The sequenced sample consisted of blood. The receptor source for this set is a woman aged 45-60 years with Graves' ophthalmopathy.

This clonotype has just a few counts. This rearrangement joins TRBV19 to TRBJ2-2; D not certain. Germline CDR1 LNHDA, CDR2 SQIVND (reference sequence). With 1 base removed from V and 3 bases from J, the gap between germline ends came to 12 bases. This CDR3 spans 16 amino acids. As DNA, the CDR3 is TGTGCCAGTAGTATAGGGACCCTTCGGGACACCGGGGAGCTGTTTTTT. Translating gives CASSIGTLRDTGELFF.

There are many counts of this clonotype. V gene TRBV12-3 or TRBV12-4 combines with J gene TRBJ2-1, with 11 nucleotides matching TRBD2. CDR3 length: 15 amino acids. Trimming took 3 bases from V and 10 from J; bases not matched to a gene: 8. The chain's CDR3 is CASSLLLAGVPEQFF. The CDR3 nucleotides read TGTGCCAGCAGTTTGTTACTAGCGGGAGTACCGGAGCAGTTCTTC.

This clonotype was seen ten or more times. This CDR3 reads CASSTETVPYEQYF. In DNA form, the CDR3 reads TGTGCCAGCAGCACGGAAACAGTTCCCTACGAGCAGTACTTC. This rearrangement joins TRBV7-9 to TRBJ2-7, with D unresolved. CDR1 is SEHNR and CDR2 is FQNEAQ in the germline V gene (reference sequence). The V end was cut by 5 bases, the J end by 2 bases, with 13 bases between. The CDR3 consists of 14 residues. Full variable domain (missing parts from reference TRBV7-9 and TRBJ2-7): DTGVSQNPRHKITKRGQNVTFRCDPISEHNRLYWYRQTLGQGPEFLTYFQNEAQLEKSRLLSDRFSAERPKGSFSTLEIQRTEQGDSAMYLCASSTETVPYEQYFGPGTRLTVT.

This clonotype was seen repeatedly, ten times or more. The V gene is TRBV11-2, the J gene TRBJ2-7; 9 nucleotides agree with TRBD1. J was trimmed by 3 bases and V by 6 bases; bases with no gene match: 15. This CDR3 has 17 amino acids. Germline V CDR1 and CDR2: SGHAT, FQNNGV. Here the CDR3 DNA reads TGTGCCAGCAGAAGAACACAACAGGGGGCGGCGGTCTACGAGCAGTACTTC. It yields the protein CASRRTQQGAAVYEQYF.

This clonotype was counted many times. The chain is built from TRBV11-2 and TRBJ1-1; D is possibly TRBD1 (5 bases). The CDR3 runs 15 residues. Germline CDR1 and CDR2: SGHAT and FQNNGV. Between the trimmed V and J ends, which lost 1 base and 1 base, there was a span of 10 bases. CDR3 nucleotides: TGTGCCAGCAGCTTAGGGGGCGGCAAGAACACTGAAGCTTTCTTT. It codes for CASSLGGGKNTEAFF.

In this sample, this clonotype turned up many times. V is TRBV2 and J is TRBJ1-1; the match to TRBD1 covers 7 bases. Germline loops: CDR1 SNHLY, CDR2 FYNNEI. The CDR3 is 14 residues long. The V segment lost 2 bases and the J segment 4 bases; nucleotides outside the gene matches: 4. For the CDR3, the DNA is TGTGCCAGCAGTGAAACGAGGGGGCTCACTGAAGCTTTCTTT. Its translation: CASSETRGLTEAFF.

Many counts were recorded for this clonotype. The genes are TRBV7-9 and TRBJ2-1; 14 nucleotides line up with TRBD2. The CDR3 has 18 residues. The germline gives CDR1 SEHNR, CDR2 FQNEAQ (reference sequence). The J segment lost 4 bases and the V segment lost 5 bases, leaving 10 bases of the junction unmatched. CDR3 nucleotide sequence: TGTGCCAGCAGCCAGGGACTAGCGGGAGCGCGCGAATACAATGAGCAGTTCTTC. Translation gives CASSQGLAGAREYNEQFF.

To note about this clonotype: A read error is possible here, since a much larger clone lies one base away. V gene TRBV28 combines with J gene TRBJ2-6, with TRBD1 matching 7 bases. V dropped 8 bases and J dropped 0; count of bases not matched to a gene: 10. Germline assignment: CDR1 MDHEN and CDR2 SYDVKM. CDR3 length: 17 amino acids. The CDR3 region has the DNA TGTGCCAGCGGATACCGGGACAGCAACTCTGGGGCCAACGTCCTGACTTTC. Translation: CASGYRDSNSGANVLTF.

This chain joins TRBV2 and TRBJ2-1, with TRBD2 identical over 9 bases. The CDR3 spans 19 residues. Germline V gene data show CDR1 as SNHLY and CDR2 as FYNNEI. Trimming cost V 4 bases and J 5 bases; bases outside gene matches: 18. CDR3 sequence: CASSARLAGVLLPHNEQFF. The DNA for the CDR3 is TGTGCCAGCAGTGCCCGGTTAGCGGGGGTTCTGCTGCCACACAATGAGCAGTTCTTC.